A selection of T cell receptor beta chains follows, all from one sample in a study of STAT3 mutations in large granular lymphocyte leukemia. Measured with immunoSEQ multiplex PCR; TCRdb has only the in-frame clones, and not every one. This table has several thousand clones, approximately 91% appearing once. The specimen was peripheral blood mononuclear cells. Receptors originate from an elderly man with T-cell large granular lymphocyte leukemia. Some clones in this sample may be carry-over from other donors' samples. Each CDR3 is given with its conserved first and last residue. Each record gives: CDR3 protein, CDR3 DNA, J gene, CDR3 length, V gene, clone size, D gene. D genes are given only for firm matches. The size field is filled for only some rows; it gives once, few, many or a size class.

CASSFGGSTAPSEQFF | TGCGCCAGCAGCTTCGGCGGGTCAACCGCCCCAAGTGAGCAGTTCTTC | TRBJ2-1 | 16 | TRBV5-1 | once | -
CASSSPAADGYEQYF | TGCGCCAGCAGCTCCCCGGCCGCAGACGGCTACGAGCAGTACTTC | TRBJ2-7 | 15 | TRBV5-1 | once | -
CASSQAGTPIYEQYF | TGTGCCAGCAGCCAAGCCGGGACACCTATTTACGAGCAGTACTTC | TRBJ2-7 | 15 | TRBV14 | - | -
CASSLGGGYNQPQHF | TGCGCCAGCAGCTTGGGAGGTGGGTACAATCAGCCCCAGCATTTT | TRBJ1-5 | 15 | TRBV5-1 | few | -
CASSYEAGGSGTQYF | TGTGCCAGCAGTTACGAAGCGGGGGGGTCGGGGACCCAGTACTTC | TRBJ2-5 | 15 | TRBV6-5 | - | TRBD2
CASSLPGTDSGNTIYF | TGTGCCAGCAGCTTACCGGGGACTGACTCTGGAAACACCATATATTTT | TRBJ1-3 | 16 | TRBV7-9 | - | -
CASSLKGISSYNEQFF | TGTGCCAGCAGCTTAAAGGGGATAAGCTCCTACAATGAGCAGTTCTTC | TRBJ2-1 | 16 | TRBV7-9 | medium-sized | -
CAWRGQGAVYGYTF | TGTGCCTGGAGGGGACAGGGGGCGGTCTATGGCTACACCTTC | TRBJ1-2 | 14 | TRBV30 | - | TRBD1
CASSPQSGGAETQYF | TGTGCCAGCTCACCACAGAGCGGGGGGGCGGAGACCCAGTACTTC | TRBJ2-5 | 15 | TRBV18 | - | TRBD2
CASSRQGLYEQYF | TGTGCCAGCAGCAGGCAGGGACTCTACGAGCAGTACTTC | TRBJ2-7 | 13 | TRBV5-4 | - | -
CASSVYSGTGEAFF | TGTGCCAGCAGCGTCTACTCCGGGACAGGTGAAGCTTTCTTT | TRBJ1-1 | 14 | TRBV5-4 | - | TRBD1
CASSLADTQYF | TGTGCCAGCAGCTTGGCAGATACGCAGTATTTT | TRBJ2-3 | 11 | TRBV7-9 | - | -
CASSWTSGEGETQYF | TGCGCCAGCAGCTGGACTAGCGGGGAGGGGGAGACCCAGTACTTC | TRBJ2-5 | 15 | TRBV5-1 | - | TRBD2
CSTSSGAYEQYF | TGCAGCACAAGTAGCGGGGCCTACGAGCAGTACTTC | TRBJ2-7 | 12 | TRBV29-1 | - | TRBD2
CASSLQAIMAYEQYF | TGTGCCAGCAGCCTCCAGGCTATCATGGCCTACGAGCAGTACTTC | TRBJ2-7 | 15 | TRBV6-5 | - | -
CAWSVSGGTDTQYF | TGTGCCTGGAGTGTGTCTGGGGGGACAGATACGCAGTATTTT | TRBJ2-3 | 14 | TRBV30 | - | -
CASSLRSGQAETQYF | TGTGCCAGCAGCTTGAGATCGGGACAGGCTGAGACCCAGTACTTC | TRBJ2-5 | 15 | TRBV5-6 | - | TRBD1
CASSSPQENTEAFF | TGTGCCAGCAGCTCCCCTCAGGAGAACACTGAAGCTTTCTTT | TRBJ1-1 | 14 | TRBV7-9 | - | -
CASSPAGQGEEQYF | TGTGCCAGCTCACCAGCAGGACAGGGAGAAGAGCAGTACTTC | TRBJ2-7 | 14 | TRBV18 | - | TRBD1
CAWRFRDRRNTEAFF | TGTGCCTGGAGATTTCGGGACAGGAGAAACACTGAAGCTTTCTTT | TRBJ1-1 | 15 | TRBV30 | once | TRBD1
CASSVAGTVITGELFF | TGTGCCAGCAGCGTTGCCGGGACAGTAATTACCGGGGAGCTGTTTTTT | TRBJ2-2 | 16 | TRBV9 | - | TRBD1
CASSLVRGRGYTF | TGTGCCAGTAGCCTCGTCAGGGGAAGGGGCTACACCTTC | TRBJ1-2 | 13 | TRBV19 | - | -
CASSRAPGLETQYF | TGTGCCAGCAGCAGAGCGCCGGGGTTAGAGACCCAGTACTTC | TRBJ2-5 | 14 | TRBV5-4 | - | -
CASSSPTEGETQYF | TGTGCCAGCAGCTCGCCGACCGAGGGGGAGACCCAGTACTTC | TRBJ2-5 | 14 | TRBV13 | - | -
CASSQLGWDTEAFF | TGCGCCAGCAGCCAACTTGGCTGGGACACTGAAGCTTTCTTT | TRBJ1-1 | 14 | TRBV4-1 | once | -
CSVSDGIYEQYF | TGCAGCGTCTCGGACGGGATCTACGAGCAGTACTTC | TRBJ2-7 | 12 | TRBV29-1 | once | -
CASSYYDRVGNYGYTF | TGTGCCAGCAGCTATTATGACAGGGTGGGGAACTATGGCTACACCTTC | TRBJ1-2 | 16 | TRBV9 | - | TRBD1
CASVLTDTNYGYTF | TGTGCCAGCGTACTTACAGATACGAACTATGGCTACACCTTC | TRBJ1-2 | 14 | TRBV6-1 | - | -
CASSTRANQPQHF | TGTGCCAGCAGCACGAGGGCTAATCAGCCCCAGCATTTT | TRBJ1-5 | 13 | TRBV7-9 | - | -
CASSPHHIYGYTF | TGTGCCAGCTCACCCCACCACATCTATGGCTACACCTTC | TRBJ1-2 | 13 | TRBV18 | once | -
CASSPNSVYEQYF | TGTGCCAGCTCACCAAACAGCGTCTACGAGCAGTACTTC | TRBJ2-7 | 13 | TRBV18 | - | -
CASSTQGYETQYF | TGTGCCAGCAGCACACAGGGGTACGAGACCCAGTACTTC | TRBJ2-5 | 13 | TRBV7-8 | - | TRBD1
CASSSNKWDRRHEKLFF | TGTGCCAGCAGCTCTAATAAGTGGGACAGGCGACATGAAAAACTGTTTTTT | TRBJ1-4 | 17 | TRBV11-2 | once | TRBD1
CASSPLAGDEQFF | TGTGCCAGCTCACCCCTAGCGGGGGACGAGCAGTTCTTC | TRBJ2-1 | 13 | TRBV18 | once | TRBD2
CASRERGDYNSPLHF | TGTGCCAGCAGGGAGAGGGGAGATTATAATTCACCCCTCCACTTT | TRBJ1-6 | 15 | TRBV25-1 | - | -
CASSPSTGGWETQYF | TGTGCCAGCTCACCCTCGACAGGGGGCTGGGAGACCCAGTACTTC | TRBJ2-5 | 15 | TRBV18 | once | TRBD1
CASSLAGGSSEKLFF | TGTGCCAGCAGCTTGGCAGGGGGCAGTTCTGAAAAACTGTTTTTT | TRBJ1-4 | 15 | TRBV5-4 | - | TRBD1
CAWKDRAGNTIYF | TGTGCCTGGAAAGACAGGGCGGGAAACACCATATATTTT | TRBJ1-3 | 13 | TRBV30 | - | TRBD1
CSVGQDGNTIYF | TGCAGCGTTGGACAGGATGGAAACACCATATATTTT | TRBJ1-3 | 12 | TRBV29-1 | - | -
CASSFSYNYNEQFF | TGTGCCAGCAGCTTTTCATACAACTACAATGAGCAGTTCTTC | TRBJ2-1 | 14 | TRBV5-4 | - | -
CASSVGSSSYNEQFF | TGTGCCAGCAGCGTAGGGTCGAGCTCCTACAATGAGCAGTTCTTC | TRBJ2-1 | 15 | TRBV9 | - | -
CASSQDSQETQYF | TGCGCCAGCAGCCAAGATTCCCAAGAGACCCAGTACTTC | TRBJ2-5 | 13 | TRBV4-3 | - | -
CASSLRYGYTF | TGCGCCAGCAGCTTACGGTATGGCTACACCTTC | TRBJ1-2 | 11 | TRBV5-1 | - | -
CASSFSSEGSGANVLTF | TGTGCCAGCAGCTTTTCAAGCGAGGGGTCGGGGGCCAACGTCCTGACTTTC | TRBJ2-6 | 17 | TRBV5-8 | - | -
CASSPPLRTISGANVLTF | TGTGCCAGCAGCCCCCCCTTACGGACCATCTCTGGGGCCAACGTCCTGACTTTC | TRBJ2-6 | 18 | TRBV7-8 | - | -
CASSEDRRSGNEQFF | TGTGCCAGCAGCGAGGACAGAAGAAGCGGAAATGAGCAGTTCTTC | TRBJ2-1 | 15 | TRBV9 | - | -
CASSPGQGLANSPLHF | TGCGCCAGCAGCCCGGGACAGGGGTTGGCAAATTCACCCCTCCACTTT | TRBJ1-6 | 16 | TRBV5-1 | - | TRBD1
CASSLAILAGSSTGELFF | TGCGCCAGCAGCTTGGCGATCCTAGCGGGGAGTAGCACCGGGGAGCTGTTTTTT | TRBJ2-2 | 18 | TRBV5-1 | - | TRBD2
CASSKGPTANYGYTF | TGTGCCAGCAGCAAAGGGCCCACCGCTAACTATGGCTACACCTTC | TRBJ1-2 | 15 | TRBV21-1 | once | -
CASSPSGGSYEQYF | TGTGCCAGCAGCCCCTCGGGGGGATCCTACGAGCAGTACTTC | TRBJ2-7 | 14 | TRBV5-5 | once | TRBD2
CAWSVKGTPGGWQYF | TGTGCCTGGAGTGTAAAGGGGACGCCAGGGGGTTGGCAGTATTTT | TRBJ2-3 | 15 | TRBV30 | - | TRBD1
CASSPDRVQPQHF | TGTGCCAGCAGCCCAGACAGGGTTCAGCCCCAGCATTTT | TRBJ1-5 | 13 | TRBV7-8 | - | TRBD1
CASSQRETQYF | TGTGCCAGCAGCCAGAGGGAGACCCAGTACTTC | TRBJ2-5 | 11 | TRBV7-9 | - | -
CASRGSYEQYF | TGCGCCAGCCGGGGTAGCTACGAGCAGTACTTC | TRBJ2-7 | 11 | TRBV5-1 | - | -
CASSPYGVLSYEQYF | TGTGCCAGCAGCCCCTACGGGGTCCTCTCCTACGAGCAGTACTTC | TRBJ2-7 | 15 | TRBV7-9 | - | -